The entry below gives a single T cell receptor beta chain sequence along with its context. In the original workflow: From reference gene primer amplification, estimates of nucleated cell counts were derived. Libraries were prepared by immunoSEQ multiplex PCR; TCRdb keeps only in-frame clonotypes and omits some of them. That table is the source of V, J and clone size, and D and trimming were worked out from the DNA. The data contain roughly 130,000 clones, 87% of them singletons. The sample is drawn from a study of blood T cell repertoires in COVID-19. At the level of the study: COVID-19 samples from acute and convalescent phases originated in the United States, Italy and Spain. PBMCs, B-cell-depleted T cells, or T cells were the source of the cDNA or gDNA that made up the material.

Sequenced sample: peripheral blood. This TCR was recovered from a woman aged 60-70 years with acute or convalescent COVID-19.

CDR3 protein: CATSRGEGYTF. CDR3 nucleotides: TGTGCCACCAGCAGAGGAGAAGGCTACACCTTC. The gene calls are TRBV15 and TRBJ1-2; D is unresolved. Germline V lookup: CDR1 LNHNV, CDR2 YYDKDF (reference sequence). The ends were cut back, 1 base at V and 8 bases at J, with 5 bases in the middle. CDR3 size: 11 residues.